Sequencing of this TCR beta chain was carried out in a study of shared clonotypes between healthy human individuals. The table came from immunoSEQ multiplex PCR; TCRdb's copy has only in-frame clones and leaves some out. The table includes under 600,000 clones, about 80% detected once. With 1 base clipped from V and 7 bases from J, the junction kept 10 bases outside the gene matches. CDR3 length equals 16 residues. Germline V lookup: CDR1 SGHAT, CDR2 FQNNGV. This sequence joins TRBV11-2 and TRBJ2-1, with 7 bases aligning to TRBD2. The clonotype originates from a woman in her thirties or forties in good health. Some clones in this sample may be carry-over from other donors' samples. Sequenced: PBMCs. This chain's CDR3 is CASSLGRLAAGNEQFF. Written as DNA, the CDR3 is TGTGCCAGCAGCTTAGGACGGCTAGCGGCAGGTAATGAGCAGTTCTTC. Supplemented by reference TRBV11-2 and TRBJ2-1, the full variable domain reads EAGVAQSPRYKIIEKRQSVAFWCNPISGHATLYWYQQILGQGPKLLIQFQNNGVVDDSQLPKDRFSAERLKGVDSTLKIQPAKLEDSAVYLCASSLGRLAAGNEQFFGPGTRLTVL.